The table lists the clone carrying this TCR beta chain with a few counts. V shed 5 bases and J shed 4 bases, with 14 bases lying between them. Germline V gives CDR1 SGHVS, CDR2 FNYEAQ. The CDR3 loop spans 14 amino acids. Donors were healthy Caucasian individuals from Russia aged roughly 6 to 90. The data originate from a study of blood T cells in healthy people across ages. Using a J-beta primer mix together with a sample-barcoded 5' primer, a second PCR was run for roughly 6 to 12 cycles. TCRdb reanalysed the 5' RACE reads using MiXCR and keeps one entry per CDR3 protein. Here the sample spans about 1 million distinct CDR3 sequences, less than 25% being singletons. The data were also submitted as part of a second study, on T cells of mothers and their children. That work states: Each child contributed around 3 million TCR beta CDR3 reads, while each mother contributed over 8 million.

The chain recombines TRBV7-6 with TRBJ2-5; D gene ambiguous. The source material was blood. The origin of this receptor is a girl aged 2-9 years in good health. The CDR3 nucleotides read TGTGCCAGCAGCCCCCTTCCCGTGGGAGAGACCCAGTACTTC. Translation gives CASSPLPVGETQYF.